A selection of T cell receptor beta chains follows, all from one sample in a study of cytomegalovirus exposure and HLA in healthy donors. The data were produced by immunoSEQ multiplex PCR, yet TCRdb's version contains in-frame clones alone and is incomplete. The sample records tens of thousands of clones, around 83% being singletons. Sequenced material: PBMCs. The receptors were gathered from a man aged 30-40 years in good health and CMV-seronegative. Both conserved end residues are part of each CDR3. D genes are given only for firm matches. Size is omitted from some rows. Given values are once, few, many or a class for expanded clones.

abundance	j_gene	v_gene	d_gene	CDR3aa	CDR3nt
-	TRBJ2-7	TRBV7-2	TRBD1	CASSLPGTGTYDYEQYF	TGTGCCAGCAGCTTACCCGGGACAGGGACCTACGACTACGAGCAGTACTTC
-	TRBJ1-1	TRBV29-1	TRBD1	CSVETPDRANTEAFF	TGCAGCGTTGAAACCCCCGACAGGGCGAATACTGAAGCTTTCTTT
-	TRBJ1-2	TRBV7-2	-	CASSLSGLDGYTF	TGTGCCAGCAGCTTATCAGGATTAGATGGCTACACCTTC
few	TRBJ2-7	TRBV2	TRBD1	CASSGLDRVPVEQYF	TGTGCCAGCAGTGGGCTAGACAGGGTACCCGTCGAGCAGTACTTC
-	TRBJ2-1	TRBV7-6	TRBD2	CASSLGGGAGREQFF	TGTGCCAGCAGCTTAGGGGGGGGAGCAGGTCGGGAGCAGTTCTTC
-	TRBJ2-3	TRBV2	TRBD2	CASRGLAGGGRRTDTQYF	TGTGCCAGCAGGGGACTAGCGGGAGGCGGAAGAAGGACAGATACGCAGTATTTT
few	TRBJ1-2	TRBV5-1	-	CASSADRANYGYTF	TGCGCCAGCAGCGCGGACAGAGCTAACTATGGCTACACCTTC
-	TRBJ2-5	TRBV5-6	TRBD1	CASSAGTDQETQYF	TGTGCCAGCAGCGCAGGGACAGACCAAGAGACCCAGTACTTC
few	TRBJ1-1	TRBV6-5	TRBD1	CASSQGTGGSAFF	TGTGCCAGCAGCCAGGGGACAGGGGGCTCGGCTTTCTTT
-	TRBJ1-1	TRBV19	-	CASSPFRPVNTEAFF	TGTGCCAGTAGTCCTTTCAGGCCTGTGAACACTGAAGCTTTCTTT
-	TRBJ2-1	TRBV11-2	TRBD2	CASSLGGGVYNEQFF	TGTGCCAGCAGCTTAGGGGGGGGAGTCTACAATGAGCAGTTCTTC
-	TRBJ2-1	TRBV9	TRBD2	CASTSGGGRWNEQFF	TGTGCCAGCACCTCCGGCGGCGGGAGATGGAATGAGCAGTTCTTC
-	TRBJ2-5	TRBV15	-	CATSRDLERWWYQETQYF	TGTGCCACCAGCAGAGATCTCGAACGGTGGTGGTACCAAGAGACCCAGTACTTC
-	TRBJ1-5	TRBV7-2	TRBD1	CASSLAVQGALDF	TGTGCCAGCAGCTTAGCCGTACAGGGGGCGTTGGATTTT
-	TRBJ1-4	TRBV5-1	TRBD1	CASSSGQGVPEKLFF	TGCGCCAGCAGCTCGGGACAGGGGGTCCCTGAAAAACTGTTTTTT
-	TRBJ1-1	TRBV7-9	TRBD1	CASSSKTGGGTEAFF	TGTGCCAGCAGCTCAAAAACAGGGGGTGGCACTGAAGCTTTCTTT
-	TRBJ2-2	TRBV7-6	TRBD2	CASSSTSGSHPGELFF	TGTGCCAGCAGCTCGACTAGCGGGTCCCACCCCGGGGAGCTGTTTTTT
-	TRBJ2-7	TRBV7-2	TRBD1	CASSATRTGLSSYEQYF	TGTGCCAGCAGCGCCACTAGGACAGGTTTAAGCTCCTACGAGCAGTACTTC
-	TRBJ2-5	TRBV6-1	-	CASSLRGTYQETQYF	TGTGCCAGCAGTCTCAGAGGTACTTATCAAGAGACCCAGTACTTC
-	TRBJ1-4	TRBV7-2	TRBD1	CASSSRTGDEKLFF	TGTGCCAGCAGCTCGCGGACAGGGGATGAAAAACTGTTTTTT
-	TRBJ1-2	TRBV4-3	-	CASSPTGVGYSGYTF	TGCGCCAGCAGCCCCACGGGGGTCGGTTACTCCGGCTACACCTTC
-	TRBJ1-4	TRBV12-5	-	CASGGPTNEKLFF	TGTGCTAGTGGTGGCCCCACGAATGAAAAACTGTTTTTT
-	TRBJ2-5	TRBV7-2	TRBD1	CASSPRDRGTETQYF	TGTGCCAGCAGCCCAAGGGACAGGGGGACGGAGACCCAGTACTTC
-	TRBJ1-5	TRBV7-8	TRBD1	CASSFGRGLSNQPQHF	TGTGCCAGCAGCTTTGGCAGGGGGCTTAGCAATCAGCCCCAGCATTTT
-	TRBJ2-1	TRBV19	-	CASSISSYNEQFF	TGTGCCAGTAGTATCAGCTCCTACAATGAGCAGTTCTTC
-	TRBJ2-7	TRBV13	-	CASSLGGAGVSLAYEQYF	TGTGCCAGCAGCTTAGGGGGGGCGGGAGTAAGTCTAGCCTACGAGCAGTACTTC
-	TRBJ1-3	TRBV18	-	CASSPNRVSGNTIYF	TGTGCCAGCTCACCCAACAGGGTGTCTGGAAACACCATATATTTT
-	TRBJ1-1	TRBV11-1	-	CASTISGGGSTEAFF	TGTGCCAGCACCATTAGCGGGGGGGGAAGCACTGAAGCTTTCTTT
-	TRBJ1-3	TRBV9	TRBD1	CASRRDRGNTIYF	TGTGCCAGCAGACGGGACAGGGGAAACACCATATATTTT
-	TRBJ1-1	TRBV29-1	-	CSVERRAGTEAFF	TGCAGCGTTGAACGGAGGGCGGGCACTGAAGCTTTCTTT
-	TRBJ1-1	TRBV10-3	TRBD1	CAIKPRTGENTEAFF	TGTGCCATCAAACCCAGGACAGGGGAGAACACTGAAGCTTTCTTT
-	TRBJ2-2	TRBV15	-	CATSRDTGLQMTGELFF	TGTGCCACCAGCAGAGATACGGGACTCCAGATGACCGGGGAGCTGTTTTTT
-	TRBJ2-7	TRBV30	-	CAWSVRWGTYEQYF	TGTGCCTGGAGTGTACGTTGGGGCACCTACGAGCAGTACTTC
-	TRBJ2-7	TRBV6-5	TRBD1	CASSYQTGSSYEQYF	TGTGCCAGCAGTTACCAGACAGGGAGCTCCTACGAGCAGTACTTC